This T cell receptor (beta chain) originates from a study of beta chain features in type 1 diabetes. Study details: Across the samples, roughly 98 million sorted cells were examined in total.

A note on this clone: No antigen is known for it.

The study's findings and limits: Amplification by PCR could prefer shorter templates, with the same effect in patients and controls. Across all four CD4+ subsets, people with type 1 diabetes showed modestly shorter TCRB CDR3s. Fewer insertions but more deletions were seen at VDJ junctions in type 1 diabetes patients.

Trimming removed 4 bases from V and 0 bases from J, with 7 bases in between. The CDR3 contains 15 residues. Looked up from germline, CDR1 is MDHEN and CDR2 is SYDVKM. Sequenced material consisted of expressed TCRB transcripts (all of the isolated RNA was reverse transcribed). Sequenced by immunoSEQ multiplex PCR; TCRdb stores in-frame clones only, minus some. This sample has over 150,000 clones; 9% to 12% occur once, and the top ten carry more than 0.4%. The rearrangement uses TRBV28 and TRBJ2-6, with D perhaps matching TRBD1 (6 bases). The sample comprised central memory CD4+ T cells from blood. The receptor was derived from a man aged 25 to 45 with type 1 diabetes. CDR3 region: CASSSGDSGANVLTF. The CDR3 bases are TGTGCCAGCAGTTCAGGGGACTCTGGGGCCAACGTCCTGACTTTC.